This entry lists 15 T cell receptor beta chains sequenced from one sample in a study of blood T cell repertoires in COVID-19. Assay: immunoSEQ multiplex PCR; the TCRdb copy retains only in-frame clones and omits some. The table records 200,000 or so clones, over 75% of them present only once. Sequencing was carried out using PBMCs or T cells enriched from blood (not recorded which). The receptors shown here come from a woman aged 40 to 55 with acute COVID-19.

This chain connects TRBV5-5 to TRBJ1-2, with a weak D call TRBD1 (5 bases). CDR1 is SGHKS, CDR2 YYEKEE, per germline (reference sequence). This CDR3 contains 14 residues. The V and J ends lost 0 bases and 8 bases respectively, with 14 bases between them. The CDR3 loop reads CASSLAAGKGGYTF. The CDR3 bases are TGTGCCAGCAGCTTGGCGGCAGGGAAAGGGGGCTACACCTTC.

The chain combines TRBV20-1 with TRBJ2-7, with 7 bases lining up with TRBD2. V was pared by 3 bases and J by 3 bases, with 8 bases of the junction left unmatched. CDR3 length: 14 residues. Germline assignment: CDR1 DFQATT and CDR2 SNEGSKA (reference sequence). The CDR3 DNA follows: TGCAGTGCTAGTCTGGCTAGCGGCCTCTACGAGCAGTACTTC. Translated: CSASLASGLYEQYF.

The rearrangement joins TRBV9 to TRBJ2-2; TRBD2 matches at 15 bases. V was clipped by 4 bases and J by 4 bases; unmatched bases: 5. The CDR3 has 17 residues. Germline CDR1 SGDLS, CDR2 YYNGEE. The CDR3, as DNA: TGTGCCAGCAGCAAACCGGGACTAGCGGGAGGCACCGGGGAGCTGTTTTTT. Amino acid sequence: CASSKPGLAGGTGELFF.

The chain is built from TRBV13 and TRBJ2-7; the match to TRBD1 covers 9 bases. Germline V gene data show CDR1 as PRHDT and CDR2 as FYEKMQ (reference sequence). V lost 0 bases, J lost 5 bases, and 2 bases stayed unmatched. The CDR3 has 14 residues. In DNA form, the CDR3 reads TGTGCCAGCAGCTTAGGGACAGGGGGTAACGAGCAGTACTTC. It yields the protein CASSLGTGGNEQYF.

V is TRBV5-1 and J is TRBJ2-7; 7 bases are a match to TRBD1. J was trimmed by 7 bases and V by 0 bases; bases with no gene match: 1. In germline, CDR1 is SGHRS, CDR2 YFSETQ. The CDR3 runs 12 residues. The CDR3 sequence: CASSLVQGEQYF. In nucleotides, the CDR3 is TGCGCCAGCAGCTTGGTACAGGGGGAGCAGTACTTC.

This clone was observed once. J is TRBJ1-2 and V is TRBV30, with 7 bases lining up with TRBD1. V gave up 2 bases and J gave up 4 bases; unmatched junction bases: 10. The CDR3 consists of 15 residues. Germline CDR1 is GTSNPN and CDR2 is SVGIG (reference sequence). The CDR3 loop reads CAWSHRDSSPYGYTF. The CDR3 DNA reads as TGTGCCTGGAGTCACCGGGACAGTTCACCCTATGGCTACACCTTC.

The chain recombines TRBV2 with TRBJ2-1; the match to TRBD2 covers 8 bases. With V trimmed by 6 bases and J by 4 bases, 11 bases remained unmatched. The CDR3 contains 16 residues. Germline V gives CDR1 SNHLY, CDR2 FYNNEI. The CDR3 DNA is TGTGCCAGCAGCGAACGCGGTAGCGGGATTTACAATGAGCAGTTCTTC. It translates to CASSERGSGIYNEQFF.

This sequence joins TRBV6-5 and TRBJ1-1, with a possible D match to TRBD1 (5 bases). Between the trimmed V and J ends, which lost 6 bases and 5 bases, there was a span of 10 bases. There are 12 residues in the CDR3. Germline values: CDR1 MNHEY, CDR2 SVGAGI. In nucleotides, the CDR3 is TGTGCCAGCAGCCCGGGGGGGACTGAAGCTTTCTTT. Its translation: CASSPGGTEAFF.

The chain uses TRBV12-3 or TRBV12-4 and TRBJ1-5; TRBD1 aligns across 8 bases. V lost 6 bases to trimming and J lost 4 bases; unmatched junction nucleotides: 2. The length of the CDR3 is 13 residues. The CDR3 DNA is TGTGCCAGCAGCGGACAGGGAAATCAGCCCCAGCATTTT. This sequence encodes CASSGQGNQPQHF.

CDR3 sequence reads: CASRVAGVHDEQFF. The DNA of the CDR3 is TGTGCCAGCAGAGTAGCGGGAGTACACGATGAGCAGTTCTTC. The J gene is TRBJ2-1, the V gene TRBV7-9; 9 nucleotides agree with TRBD2. The ends lost 6 bases at V and 8 bases at J; junction bases unmatched: 8. CDR3 length: 14 residues. Germline CDR1 and CDR2: SEHNR and FQNEAQ (reference sequence).

V is TRBV6-5 and J is TRBJ1-1; 8 bases fit TRBD1. The CDR3 spans 15 residues. V was clipped by 6 bases and J by 1 base; unmatched bases: 7. Germline V gene lookup returns CDR1 MNHEY and CDR2 SVGAGI. The CDR3 DNA reads TGTGCCAGCAGGCGTACAGGGGGGCGGAACACTGAAGCTTTCTTT. Translation: CASRRTGGRNTEAFF.

This chain uses TRBV18 with TRBJ2-7; 11 bases line up with TRBD2. The CDR3 is 18 residues long. From germline, CDR1 is KGHSH and CDR2 LQKENI. The V segment lost 0 bases and the J segment 1 base; nucleotides outside the gene matches: 8. The CDR3 spells CASSPPNSGGAQSYEQYF. The CDR3, as DNA: TGTGCCAGCTCACCACCGAATAGCGGGGGGGCCCAGTCCTACGAGCAGTACTTC.

The chain has TRBV5-1 and TRBJ1-6; D remains ambiguous. Trimming removed 0 bases from V and 10 bases from J, with 14 bases in between. Germline loops: CDR1 SGHRS, CDR2 YFSETQ. The CDR3 is 15 residues long. CDR3 DNA: TGCGCCAGCAGCTTGGAGGTAGGCGGAAGGTCACCCCTCCACTTT. Protein: CASSLEVGGRSPLHF.

The chain joins TRBV3-1 (or the pseudogene TRBV3-2) to TRBJ2-7; the match to TRBD1 covers 12 bases. CDR1 and CDR2 from the germline V gene are LGHDT and YNNKEL (reference sequence). V was clipped by 3 bases and J by 6 bases; unmatched bases: 6. The CDR3 contains 15 residues. The CDR3 reads CASSQGDRGLGEQYF. For the CDR3, the DNA is TGTGCCAGCAGCCAGGGGGACAGGGGGCTGGGCGAGCAGTACTTC.

The chain couples TRBV5-4 to TRBJ2-7; possible D gene TRBD2, 8 bases. The CDR3 covers 17 residues. Germline CDR1 is SGHNT and CDR2 is YYREEE (reference sequence). Trimming removed 5 bases at V and 6 bases at J, with 27 bases between. DNA for the CDR3: TGTGCCAGCAGTCCGGGAGGGGGCCTGATACATTTTAGCGAGCAGTACTTC. Its translation is CASSPGGGLIHFSEQYF.